A single sample is the source of the 27 T cell receptor beta chains below, sequenced in a study of T cells in Graves' hyperthyroidism and ophthalmopathy. It was RNA transcripts that yielded the amplified TCR beta CDR3 regions. Initially, a first-round RT-PCR of the TCR CDR3 employed the HTBI primer set. MiXCR, run by TCRdb on the multiplex PCR reads, gives a single entry per CDR3 protein. In the table there are 500,000 to 800,000 distinct CDR3 sequences, 45% of which are singletons. Input material: peripheral blood or thyroid tissue (not recorded which). Every receptor here comes from an adult man with Graves' disease, either hyperthyroidism or ophthalmopathy (not recorded which).

In the case of this clonotype: Just one base apart from a much larger clone, this may be a read error. This rearrangement joins TRBV7-6 to TRBJ2-7; TRBD1 matches 7 bases. The V and J ends lost 4 bases and 5 bases, in that order; junction bases with no gene match: 8. The CDR3 covers 14 residues. CDR1 and CDR2 from the germline V gene are SGHVS and FNYEAQ. The CDR3 bases are TGTGCCAGCAGCTCCCGGGACAGTCAGGACGAGCAGTACTTC. Translating gives CASSSRDSQDEQYF.

The table lists this clonotype with a few counts. This chain links TRBV10-3 with TRBJ1-3, with D uncertain. The CDR3 is 13 residues long. V was trimmed by 10 bases and J by 2 bases, leaving 12 bases between them. Germline V gene data show CDR1 as ENHRY and CDR2 as SYGVKD. CDR3 sequence: CASTIGAGNTIYF. CDR3 nucleotide sequence: TGTGCCAGCACTATCGGGGCTGGAAACACCATATATTTT.

The V and J genes are TRBV29-1 and TRBJ1-2; possibly TRBD1 for D (6 bases). The CDR3 contains 13 residues. In germline, CDR1 is SQVTM, CDR2 ANQGSEA. V lost 7 bases to trimming and J lost 0 bases, with 12 bases between them. The DNA of the CDR3 is TGCAGCGCTACGACAGGAGCTAACTATGGCTACACCTTC. Amino acid sequence: CSATTGANYGYTF.

The chain carries TRBV7-2 and TRBJ1-6; D perhaps matches TRBD1 (6 bases). The length of the CDR3 is 15 residues. Germline V CDR1 and CDR2: SGHTA, FQGNSA. Trimming removed 5 bases at V and 5 bases at J, with 13 bases between. In nucleotides, the CDR3 is TGTGCCAGCAGCCCAGTGACAGGAAATAATTCACCCCTCCACTTT. As protein: CASSPVTGNNSPLHF.

This clonotype has ten or more counts. This rearrangement joins TRBV20-1 to TRBJ2-5, with D hard to call. Germline CDR1 reads DFQATT; CDR2 reads SNEGSKA (reference sequence). This CDR3 comprises 12 residues. Trimming pared 2 bases from V and 2 bases from J, leaving 6 bases between. CDR3 residues: CSARPEQETQYF. For the CDR3, the DNA is TGCAGTGCTAGACCTGAGCAAGAGACCCAGTACTTC.

Many counts were recorded for this clonotype. In DNA form, the CDR3 reads TGCAGCGTCTCGGACAGGGAAAAACTGTTTTTT. It yields the protein CSVSDREKLFF. The chain is built from TRBV29-1 and TRBJ1-4; TRBD1 matches at 7 bases. This CDR3 comprises 11 residues. Trimming cost V 6 bases and J 8 bases; bases outside gene matches: 3. The germline CDR1 and CDR2 sequences are SQVTM and ANQGSEA. Full variable domain (remainder filled in from reference TRBV29-1 and TRBJ1-4): SAVISQKPSRDICQRGTSLTIQCQVDSQVTMMFWYRQQPGQSLTLIATANQGSEATYESGFVIDKFPISRPNLTFSTLTVSNMSPEDSSIYLCSVSDREKLFFGSGTQLSVL.

The chain recombines TRBV29-1 with TRBJ1-3; D is uncertain. From germline, CDR1 is SQVTM and CDR2 ANQGSEA. Trimming stripped 3 bases from V and 4 bases from J, with 7 bases between. The CDR3 has 12 amino acids. CDR3: CSVEADGNTIYF. In nucleotides, the CDR3 is TGCAGCGTTGAGGCAGACGGAAACACCATATATTTT.

This clonotype was counted ten times or more. The chain joins TRBV25-1 to TRBJ1-4; D unclear. CDR1 and CDR2 (germline): MGHDK, SYGVNS. The CDR3 loop spans 15 amino acids. V shed 2 bases and J shed 8 bases, with 15 bases lying between them. In nucleotides, the CDR3 is TGTGCCAGCAGTGAACCAAGGGTGAACGGGGAAAAACTGTTTTTT. Translated: CASSEPRVNGEKLFF.

About this clonotype: A read error is possible here, since a much larger clone lies one base away. CDR3 DNA sequence: TGCAGTGCTAGCCTAGTATCCGAGACCCAGTGCTTC. This encodes CSASLVSETQCF. This chain uses TRBV20-1 with TRBJ2-5; D not resolved. Germline CDR1 reads DFQATT; CDR2 reads SNEGSKA (reference sequence). The CDR3 loop spans 12 amino acids.

This clonotype was seen ten or more times. The chain carries TRBV9 and TRBJ1-2; a weak D match, TRBD1 (5 bases). The CDR3 contains 13 residues. V was pared by 4 bases and J by 4 bases, with 11 bases between. Germline CDR1 SGDLS, CDR2 YYNGEE. CDR3 loop: CASSPRTRYGYTF. In DNA form, the CDR3 reads TGTGCCAGCAGCCCAAGGACACGCTATGGCTACACCTTC.

This clonotype came up a few times. The CDR3 region has the DNA TGCGCCAGCAGCTTGACAGCGGGAGGGGCAGAGACCCAGTACTTC. It yields the protein CASSLTAGGAETQYF. The chain uses TRBV5-1 and TRBJ2-5; 10 bases line up with TRBD2. The germline V gene encodes CDR1 SGHRS and CDR2 YFSETQ. J was trimmed by 4 bases and V by 1 base; bases with no gene match: 4. CDR3 size: 15 residues.

With regard to this clonotype: The conserved phenylalanine or tryptophan is not found at the CDR3 terminus, so this likely reflects a read error. The DNA is omitted, as the CDR3 cannot be located on it reliably, and the CDR3 follows TCRdb's listing. The CDR3 reads CASSLAIAG. The genes are TRBV7-9 and TRBJ2-7; the D call in the table, TRBD2, was not verified against the DNA. The CDR3 extends over 9 residues, inclusive of both ends. The germline V gene has CDR1 SEHNR and CDR2 FQNEAQ (reference sequence).

The chain joins TRBV27 to TRBJ1-2; D call uncertain. Per germline, CDR1 MNHEY and CDR2 SMNVEV (reference sequence). The CDR3 has 13 residues. The germline V and J ends were trimmed by 6 bases and 4 bases, with 12 bases remaining between them. The CDR3 loop reads CASRGPPGYGYTF. Here the CDR3 DNA reads TGTGCCAGCAGAGGCCCACCGGGCTATGGCTACACCTTC.

The CDR3 sequence is CASRQTPLAYEQYF. In nucleotides, the CDR3 is TGTGCCAGCAGGCAAACCCCCCTTGCCTACGAGCAGTACTTC. This rearrangement joins TRBV6-5 to TRBJ2-7; no definite D call. Germline lookup yields CDR1 MNHEY and CDR2 SVGAGI. There are 14 residues in the CDR3. The V gene lost 6 bases and the J gene lost 2 bases, with 14 bases spanning the gap.

This clonotype was counted only a few times. The CDR3 region is CASNPYGVGYEQYF. DNA of the CDR3: TGTGCCAGCAATCCCTACGGGGTCGGCTACGAGCAGTACTTC. The chain uses TRBV12-3 or TRBV12-4 and TRBJ2-7; a possible D gene is TRBD2 (5 bases). The V gene lost 7 bases and the J gene lost 3 bases, with 16 bases spanning the gap. CDR3 length: 14 amino acids.

Turning to this clonotype: A read error is likely, as this CDR3 ends without the conserved phenylalanine or tryptophan. The DNA is left out, because the CDR3 cannot be placed on it with certainty; the CDR3 is given as TCRdb lists it. The CDR3 reads CASSLPGRG. J is TRBJ2-2 and V is TRBV7-2; the D call of TRBD1 is as the table states it, not checked on the DNA. The germline V gene encodes CDR1 SGHTA and CDR2 FQGNSA. The CDR3 length is 9 residues, termini included.

Concerning this clonotype itself: A read error is possible here, since a much larger clone lies one base away. CDR3 loop: CASSYSATNEKLSF. CDR3 in DNA: TGTGCCAGCAGCTACAGTGCAACTAATGAAAAACTGTCTTTT. The rearrangement uses TRBV12-3 or TRBV12-4 and TRBJ1-4, with D uncertain. CDR3 length equals 14 residues.

As concerns this clonotype: A much larger clonotype is one base distant, so this may be a read error. The chain carries TRBV5-1 and TRBJ1-4, with D uncertain. The germline CDR1 and CDR2 sequences are SGHRS and YFSETQ. Trimming removed 4 bases from V and 5 bases from J, with 12 bases in between. The CDR3 loop spans 14 amino acids. Here the CDR3 reads CASSQAGKNEKLFF. The CDR3 DNA sequence: TGCGCCAGCAGCCAGGCAGGCAAGAATGAAAAACTGTTTTTT.

This clonotype was seen only a few times. The chain carries TRBV3-1 and TRBJ2-7; 7 nucleotides line up with TRBD1. V lost 0 bases, J lost 3 bases, and 2 bases stayed unmatched. This CDR3 spans 14 amino acids. Germline V gene lookup returns CDR1 LGHDT and CDR2 YNNKEL (reference sequence). CDR3 sequence reads: CASSQDPGGYEQYF. The CDR3 DNA is TGTGCCAGCAGCCAAGATCCAGGGGGCTACGAGCAGTACTTC.

This clonotype was detected ten times or more. This rearrangement joins TRBV10-2 to TRBJ1-5; D not resolved. The V gene lost 0 bases and the J gene lost 2 bases, with 8 bases spanning the gap. The CDR3 totals 15 residues. Germline CDR1 and CDR2: WSHSY and SAAADI. In nucleotides, the CDR3 is TGCGCCAGCAGTGAGTCGACGGAGGGCAATCAGCCCCAGCATTTT. Encoded protein: CASSESTEGNQPQHF.

This clonotype was counted between two and nine times. The chain is built from TRBV7-9 and TRBJ1-1; no clear D. The CDR3 sequence is 17 residues long. The V gene lost 1 base and the J gene lost 0 bases, with 15 bases spanning the gap. CDR1 and CDR2 from the germline V gene are SEHNR and FQNEAQ (reference sequence). The CDR3 protein is CASSLEWGFGLNTEAFF. Here the CDR3 DNA reads TGTGCCAGCAGCTTAGAATGGGGATTCGGGTTGAACACTGAAGCTTTCTTT.

This clonotype showed up many times. J is TRBJ1-1 and V is TRBV7-9; D uncertain. V lost 2 bases to trimming and J lost 3 bases, with 4 bases between them. Germline V gives CDR1 SEHNR, CDR2 FQNEAQ (reference sequence). The CDR3 extends over 12 amino acids. CDR3 in DNA: TGTGCCAGCAGCTTACGGTACACTGAAGCTTTCTTT. It yields the protein CASSLRYTEAFF.

This clonotype was seen ten or more times. Germline and junction disagree at one end, which may indicate a read error. V is TRBV11-2 and J is TRBJ1-2, with a tentative D call TRBD1 (6 bases). This CDR3 region has 12 residues. The germline CDR1 and CDR2 sequences are SGHAT and FQNNGV. The CDR3: CASSTTYREGAF. CDR3 sequence (DNA): TGTGCCAGCAGCACAACCTACAGGGAGGGAGCCTTC.

This clonotype has just one count. Given the absence of the conserved phenylalanine or tryptophan at the CDR3 end, a read error is likely. It is unclear where the CDR3 begins or ends on the DNA, so no DNA is shown, and the CDR3 is as TCRdb lists it. The chain is built from TRBV25-1 and TRBJ1-6; the table's TRBD1 call for D was not verified on the DNA. The CDR3 is 9 amino acids in total, end residues counted. CDR1 is MGHDK, CDR2 SYGVNS, per germline. The CDR3 loop reads CASSEWWAR.

CDR3 nucleotides: TGTGCCAGCAGTGCCCCTCACCCGGACAGTCAAGAGACCCAGTACTTC. The encoded protein is CASSAPHPDSQETQYF. The chain recombines TRBV2 with TRBJ2-5; D possibly corresponds to TRBD1 (6 bases). The V and J ends lost 4 bases and 2 bases respectively, with 17 bases between them. The CDR3 sequence is 16 residues long. Per the germline V gene, CDR1 is SNHLY and CDR2 is FYNNEI. Full variable domain (remainder filled in from reference TRBV2 and TRBJ2-5): EPEVTQTPSHQVTQMGQEVILRCVPISNHLYFYWYRQILGQKVEFLVSFYNNEISEKSEIFDDQFSVERPDGSNFTLKIRSTKLEDSAMYFCASSAPHPDSQETQYFGPGTRLLVL.

This clonotype is a singleton in its sample. The genes are TRBV25-1 and TRBJ1-5; 10 bases line up with TRBD1. The CDR3 runs to 16 residues. Per germline, CDR1 MGHDK and CDR2 SYGVNS. V gave up 4 bases and J gave up 7 bases; unmatched junction bases: 10. The DNA of the CDR3 is TGTGCCAGCAGTGCTCCAGACAGGGGGCGTACACAGCCCCAGCATTTT. This gives the protein CASSAPDRGRTQPQHF.

The genes are TRBV20-1 and TRBJ1-1; 7 bases fit TRBD1. There are 12 residues in the CDR3. V shed 2 bases and J 7 bases; nucleotides not matched to a gene: 4. The germline V gene has CDR1 DFQATT and CDR2 SNEGSKA (reference sequence). CDR3 in amino acids: CSARSGGLEAFF. The CDR3 DNA follows: TGCAGTGCTAGATCAGGGGGGCTTGAAGCTTTCTTT.